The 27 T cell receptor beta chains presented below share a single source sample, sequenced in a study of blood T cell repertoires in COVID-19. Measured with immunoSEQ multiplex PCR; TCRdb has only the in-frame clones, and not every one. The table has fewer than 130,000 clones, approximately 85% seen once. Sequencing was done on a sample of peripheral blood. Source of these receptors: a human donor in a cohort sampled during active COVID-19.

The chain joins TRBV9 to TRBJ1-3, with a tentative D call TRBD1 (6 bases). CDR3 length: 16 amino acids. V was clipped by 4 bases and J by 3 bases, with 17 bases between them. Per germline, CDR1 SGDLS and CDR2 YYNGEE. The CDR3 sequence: CASSLAGGLGGNTIYF. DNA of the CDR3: TGTGCCAGCAGCCTGGCGGGGGGGCTTGGTGGAAACACCATATATTTT.

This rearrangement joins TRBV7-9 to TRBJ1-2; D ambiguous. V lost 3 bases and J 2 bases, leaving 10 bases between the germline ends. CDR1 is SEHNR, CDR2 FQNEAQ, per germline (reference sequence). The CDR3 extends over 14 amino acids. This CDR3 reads CASSLGSGNYGYTF. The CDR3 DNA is TGTGCCAGCAGCTTGGGGTCGGGGAACTATGGCTACACCTTC.

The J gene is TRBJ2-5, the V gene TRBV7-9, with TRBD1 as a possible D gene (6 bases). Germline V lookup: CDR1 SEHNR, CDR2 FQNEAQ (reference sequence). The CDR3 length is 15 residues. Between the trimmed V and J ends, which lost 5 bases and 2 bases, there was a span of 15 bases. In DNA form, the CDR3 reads TGTGCCAGCAGCCCGATGGGGGCAGAACAAGAGACCCAGTACTTC. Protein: CASSPMGAEQETQYF.

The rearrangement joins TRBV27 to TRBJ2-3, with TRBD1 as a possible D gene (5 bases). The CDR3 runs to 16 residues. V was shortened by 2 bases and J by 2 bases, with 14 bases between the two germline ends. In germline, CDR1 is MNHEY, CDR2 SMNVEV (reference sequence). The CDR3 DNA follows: TGTGCCAGCAGTTTAATGGGGCCTACGAACACAGATACGCAGTATTTT. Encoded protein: CASSLMGPTNTDTQYF.

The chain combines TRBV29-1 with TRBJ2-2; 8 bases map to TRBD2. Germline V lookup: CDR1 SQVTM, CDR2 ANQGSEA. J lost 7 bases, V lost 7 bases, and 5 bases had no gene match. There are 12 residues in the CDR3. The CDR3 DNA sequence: TGCAGCGCTAGAACTAGCGGCGGGGAGCTGTTTTTT. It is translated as CSARTSGGELFF.

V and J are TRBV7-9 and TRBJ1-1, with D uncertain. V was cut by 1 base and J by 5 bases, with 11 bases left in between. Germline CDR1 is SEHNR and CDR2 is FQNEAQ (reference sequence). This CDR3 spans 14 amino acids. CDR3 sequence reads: CASSLGSPTTEAFF. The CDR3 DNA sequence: TGTGCCAGCAGCTTAGGATCCCCCACAACTGAAGCTTTCTTT.

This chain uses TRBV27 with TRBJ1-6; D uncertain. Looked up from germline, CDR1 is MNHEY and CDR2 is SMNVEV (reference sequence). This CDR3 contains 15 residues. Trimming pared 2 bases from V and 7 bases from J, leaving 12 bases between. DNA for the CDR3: TGTGCCAGCAGTTTACGGGGAGTTTTAAATTCACCCCTCCACTTT. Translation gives CASSLRGVLNSPLHF.

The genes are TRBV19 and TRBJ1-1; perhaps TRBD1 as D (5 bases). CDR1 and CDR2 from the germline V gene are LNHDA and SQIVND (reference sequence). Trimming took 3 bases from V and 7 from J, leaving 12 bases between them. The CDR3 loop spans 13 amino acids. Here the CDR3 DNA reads TGTGCCAGTAGTATCTCAGGGAAAAATGAAGCTTTCTTT. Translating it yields CASSISGKNEAFF. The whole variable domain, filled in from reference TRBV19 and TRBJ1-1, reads DGGITQSPKYLFRKEGQNVTLSCEQNLNHDAMYWYRQDPGQGLRLIYYSQIVNDFQKGDIAEGYSVSREKKESFPLTVTSAQKNPTAFYLCASSISGKNEAFFGQGTRLTVV.

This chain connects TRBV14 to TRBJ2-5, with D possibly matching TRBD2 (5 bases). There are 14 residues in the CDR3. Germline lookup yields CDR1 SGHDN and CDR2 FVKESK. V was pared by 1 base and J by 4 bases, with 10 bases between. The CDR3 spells CASSQGGAPETQYF. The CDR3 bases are TGTGCCAGCAGCCAAGGGGGAGCACCAGAGACCCAGTACTTC.

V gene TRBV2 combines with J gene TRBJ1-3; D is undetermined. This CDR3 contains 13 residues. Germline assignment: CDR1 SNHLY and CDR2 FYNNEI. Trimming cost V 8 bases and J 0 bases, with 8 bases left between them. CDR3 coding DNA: TGTGCCAGCCCTCCGGTCTCTGGAAACACCATATATTTT. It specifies CASPPVSGNTIYF.

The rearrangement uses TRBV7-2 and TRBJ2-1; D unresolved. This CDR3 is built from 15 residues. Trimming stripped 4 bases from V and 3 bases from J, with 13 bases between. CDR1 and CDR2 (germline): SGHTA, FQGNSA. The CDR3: CASSSRHSSYNEQFF. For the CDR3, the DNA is TGTGCCAGCAGCTCCCGACACAGCAGCTACAATGAGCAGTTCTTC.

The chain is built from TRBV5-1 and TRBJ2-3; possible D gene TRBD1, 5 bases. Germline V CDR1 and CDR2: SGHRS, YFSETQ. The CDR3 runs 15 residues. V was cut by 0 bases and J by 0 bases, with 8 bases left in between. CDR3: CASSLAPGSTDTQYF. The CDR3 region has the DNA TGCGCCAGCAGCTTGGCGCCAGGGAGCACAGATACGCAGTATTTT.

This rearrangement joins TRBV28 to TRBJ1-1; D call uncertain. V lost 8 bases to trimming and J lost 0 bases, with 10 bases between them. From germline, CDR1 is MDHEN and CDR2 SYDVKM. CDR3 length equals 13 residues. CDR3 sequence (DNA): TGTGCCAGCTTCCCCCCCTTGAACACTGAAGCTTTCTTT. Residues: CASFPPLNTEAFF.

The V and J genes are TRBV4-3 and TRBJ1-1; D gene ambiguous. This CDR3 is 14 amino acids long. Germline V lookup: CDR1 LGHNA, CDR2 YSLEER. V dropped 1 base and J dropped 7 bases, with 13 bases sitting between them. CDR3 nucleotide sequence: TGCGCCAGCAGCCAAGCCGGCCAGGTAGGTGAAGCTTTCTTT. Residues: CASSQAGQVGEAFF.

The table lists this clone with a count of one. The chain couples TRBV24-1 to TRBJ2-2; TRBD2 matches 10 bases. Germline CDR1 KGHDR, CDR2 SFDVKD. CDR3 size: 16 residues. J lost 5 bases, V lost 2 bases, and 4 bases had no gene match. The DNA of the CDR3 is TGTGCCACCAGTGATTACGAGACTAGCGGGACCGGGGAGCTGTTTTTT. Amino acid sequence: CATSDYETSGTGELFF.

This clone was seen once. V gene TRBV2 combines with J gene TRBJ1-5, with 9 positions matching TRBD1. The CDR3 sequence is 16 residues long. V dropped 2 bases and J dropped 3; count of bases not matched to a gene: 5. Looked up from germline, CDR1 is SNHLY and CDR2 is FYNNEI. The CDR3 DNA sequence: TGTGCCAGCAGTGAAACACGGACAGGGGTCAATCAGCCCCAGCATTTT. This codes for CASSETRTGVNQPQHF.

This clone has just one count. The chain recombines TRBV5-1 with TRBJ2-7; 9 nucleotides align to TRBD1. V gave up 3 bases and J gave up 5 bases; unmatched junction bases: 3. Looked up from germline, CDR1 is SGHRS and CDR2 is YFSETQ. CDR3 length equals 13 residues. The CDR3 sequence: CASSSDRGDEQYF. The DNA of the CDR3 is TGCGCCAGCAGCTCCGACAGGGGGGACGAGCAGTACTTC. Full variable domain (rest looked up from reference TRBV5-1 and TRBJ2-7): KAGVTQTPRYLIKTRGQQVTLSCSPISGHRSVSWYQQTPGQGLQFLFEYFSETQRNKGNFPGRFSGRQFSNSRSEMNVSTLELGDSALYLCASSSDRGDEQYFGPGTRLTVT.

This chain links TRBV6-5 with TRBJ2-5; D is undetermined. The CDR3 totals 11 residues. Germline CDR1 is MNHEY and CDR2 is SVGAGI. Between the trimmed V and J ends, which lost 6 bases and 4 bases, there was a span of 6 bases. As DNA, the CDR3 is TGTGCCAGCAGGTCTACAGAGACCCAGTACTTC. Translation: CASRSTETQYF.

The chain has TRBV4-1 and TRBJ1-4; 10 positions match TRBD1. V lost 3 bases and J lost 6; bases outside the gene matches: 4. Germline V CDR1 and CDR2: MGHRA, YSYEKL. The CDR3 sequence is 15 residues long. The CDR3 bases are TGCGCCAGCAGCCACTCCGGGACAGGGGATGAAAAACTGTTTTTT. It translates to CASSHSGTGDEKLFF.

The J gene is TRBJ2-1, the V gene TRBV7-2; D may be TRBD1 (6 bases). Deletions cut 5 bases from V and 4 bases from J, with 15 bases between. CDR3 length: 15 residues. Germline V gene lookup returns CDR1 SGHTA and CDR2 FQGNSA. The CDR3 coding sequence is TGTGCCAGCAGCCAGGGGTCGGCTATGTACAATGAGCAGTTCTTC. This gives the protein CASSQGSAMYNEQFF.

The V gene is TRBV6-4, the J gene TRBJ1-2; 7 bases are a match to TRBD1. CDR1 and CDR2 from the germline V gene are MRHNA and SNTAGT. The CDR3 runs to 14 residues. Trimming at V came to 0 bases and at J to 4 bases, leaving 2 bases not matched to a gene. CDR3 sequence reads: CASSDSGGRYGYTF. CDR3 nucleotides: TGTGCCAGCAGTGACTCAGGGGGCCGCTATGGCTACACCTTC.

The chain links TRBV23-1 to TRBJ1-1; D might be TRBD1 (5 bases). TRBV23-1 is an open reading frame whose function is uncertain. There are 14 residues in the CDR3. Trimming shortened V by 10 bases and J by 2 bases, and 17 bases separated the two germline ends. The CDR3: CAIRPRTPNTEAFF. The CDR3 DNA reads TGCGCCATCCGCCCCCGGACACCCAACACTGAAGCTTTCTTT.

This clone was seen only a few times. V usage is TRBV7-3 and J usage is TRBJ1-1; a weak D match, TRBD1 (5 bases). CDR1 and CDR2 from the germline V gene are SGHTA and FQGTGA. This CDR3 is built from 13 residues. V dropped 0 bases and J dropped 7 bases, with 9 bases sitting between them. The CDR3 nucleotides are TGTGCCAGCAGCTTAACGATAGGGGTTGAAGCTTTCTTT. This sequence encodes CASSLTIGVEAFF.

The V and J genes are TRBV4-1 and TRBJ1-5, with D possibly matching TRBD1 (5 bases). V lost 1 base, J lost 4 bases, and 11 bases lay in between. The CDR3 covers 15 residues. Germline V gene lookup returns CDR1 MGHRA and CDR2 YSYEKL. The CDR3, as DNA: TGCGCCAGCAGCCAAGTAGAGCAGGGTAATCAGCCCCAGCATTTT. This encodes CASSQVEQGNQPQHF.

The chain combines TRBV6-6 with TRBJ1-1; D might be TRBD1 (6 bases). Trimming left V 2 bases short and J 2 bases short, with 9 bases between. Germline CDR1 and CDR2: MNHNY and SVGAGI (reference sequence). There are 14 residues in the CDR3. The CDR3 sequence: CASSYPTGNTEAFF. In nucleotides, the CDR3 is TGTGCCAGCAGTTACCCGACAGGCAACACTGAAGCTTTCTTT.

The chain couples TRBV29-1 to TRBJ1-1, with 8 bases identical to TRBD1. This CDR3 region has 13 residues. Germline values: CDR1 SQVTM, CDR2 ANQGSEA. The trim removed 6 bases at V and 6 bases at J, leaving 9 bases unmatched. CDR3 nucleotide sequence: TGCAGCGTCCAGACAGGGGTAGGGCCTGAAGCTTTCTTT. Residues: CSVQTGVGPEAFF.

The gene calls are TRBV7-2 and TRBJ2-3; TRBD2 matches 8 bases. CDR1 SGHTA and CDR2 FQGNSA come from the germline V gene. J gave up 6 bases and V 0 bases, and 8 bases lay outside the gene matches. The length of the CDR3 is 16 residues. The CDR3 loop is CASSLAPGLVGDTQYF. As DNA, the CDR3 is TGTGCCAGCAGCTTAGCTCCGGGACTAGTTGGTGATACGCAGTATTTT.